This T cell receptor beta chain was recorded in a study of technical replicates of blood from a few donors. TCRdb's copy holds only in-frame clones and misses some; the assay was immunoSEQ multiplex PCR. The profile covers under 85,000 clones, with around 97% appearing a single time and approximately 0.2% taken by the ten largest. This CDR3 region has 12 residues. V lost 8 bases to trimming and J lost 0 bases, with 8 bases between them. Germline CDR1 and CDR2: LNHNV and YYDKDF (reference sequence). The receptor comes from a human donor in good health. Sequences were obtained from T cells isolated from PBMCs. J is TRBJ2-7 and V is TRBV15; D uncertain. The CDR3 coding sequence is TGTGCCACCGGAGAGGTCTCCTACGAGCAGTACTTC. Translation: CATGEVSYEQYF.